This T cell receptor beta chain stems from a study of T cells after yellow fever vaccination. Study observations and caveats: A limited proportion of clonotypes was detected within both the CD4 and CD8 compartments.

In germline, CDR1 is GTSNPN, CDR2 SVGIG (reference sequence). This CDR3 has 14 amino acids. V was pared by 3 bases and J by 1 base, with 13 bases between. MiXCR, applied by TCRdb to the 5' RACE reads, yields one record per CDR3 protein. The sample holds over 300,000 distinct CDR3 sequences; around 6.8% are singletons and the top ten take 15% to 20%. There are a few counts of this clonotype. Its antigen remains unknown. The specimen was PBMCs, collected about 49 days after the first yellow fever vaccination. The gene calls are TRBV30 and TRBJ2-7; D may be TRBD2 (6 bases). The clonotype originates from a man younger than 35 who received the YFV17D yellow fever vaccine. The CDR3 coding sequence is TGTGCCTGGAGCCCAGCGGGCTTGTCCTACGAGCAGTACTTC. This sequence encodes CAWSPAGLSYEQYF.